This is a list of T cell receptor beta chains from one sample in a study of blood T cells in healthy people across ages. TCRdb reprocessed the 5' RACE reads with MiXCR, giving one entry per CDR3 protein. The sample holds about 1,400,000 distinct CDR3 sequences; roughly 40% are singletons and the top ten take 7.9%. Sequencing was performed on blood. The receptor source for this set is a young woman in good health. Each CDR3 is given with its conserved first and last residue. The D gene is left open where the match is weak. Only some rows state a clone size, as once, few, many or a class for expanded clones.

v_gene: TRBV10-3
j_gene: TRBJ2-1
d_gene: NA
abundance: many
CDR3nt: TGTGCCATCAGTGATTACCATGAGCAGTTCTTC
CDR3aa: CAISDYHEQFF

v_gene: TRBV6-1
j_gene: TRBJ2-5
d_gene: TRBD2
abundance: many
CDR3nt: TGTGCCAGCAGTGAAACGGCGGAAGGAGCGGGACTAGTGGGAGAGACCCAGTACTTC
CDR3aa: CASSETAEGAGLVGETQYF

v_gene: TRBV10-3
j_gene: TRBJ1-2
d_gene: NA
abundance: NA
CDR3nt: TGTGCCATCAACGCCGGGACCGCACGCTATGGCTACACCTTC
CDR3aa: CAINAGTARYGYTF

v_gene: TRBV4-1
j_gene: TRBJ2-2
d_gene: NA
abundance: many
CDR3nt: TGCGCCAGCAGCCAAGATGGCGGCGGCACCGGGGAGCTGTTTTTT
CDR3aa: CASSQDGGGTGELFF

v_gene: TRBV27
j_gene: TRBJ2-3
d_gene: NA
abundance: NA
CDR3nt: TGTGCCAGCAGTTTTCGCTCGCACACAGATACGCAGTATTTT
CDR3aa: CASSFRSHTDTQYF

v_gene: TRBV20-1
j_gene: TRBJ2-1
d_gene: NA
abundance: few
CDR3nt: TGCAGTGCTAGAGGCGGGATTTCCTACAATGAGCAGTTCTTC
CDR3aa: CSARGGISYNEQFF

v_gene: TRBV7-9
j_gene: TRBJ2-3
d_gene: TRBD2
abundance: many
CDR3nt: TGTGCCAGCAGCTACAGAAAAGGTAGCGGGAGCCGCTCAGATACGCAGTATTTT
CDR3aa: CASSYRKGSGSRSDTQYF

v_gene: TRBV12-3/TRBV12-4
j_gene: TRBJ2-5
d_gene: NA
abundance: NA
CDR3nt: TGTGCCAGCACCTGGGGAAACCAAGAGACCCAGTACTTC
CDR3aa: CASTWGNQETQYF

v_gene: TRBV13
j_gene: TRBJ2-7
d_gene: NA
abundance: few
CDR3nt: TGTGCCAGCAGCAGAACAAACTCCTACGAGCAGTACTTC
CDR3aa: CASSRTNSYEQYF

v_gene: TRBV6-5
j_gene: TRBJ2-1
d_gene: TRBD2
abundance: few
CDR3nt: TGTGCCAGCAGTTTACACCCCGGGACTAGCGGGATAGAGAATGAGCAGTTCTTC
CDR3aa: CASSLHPGTSGIENEQFF

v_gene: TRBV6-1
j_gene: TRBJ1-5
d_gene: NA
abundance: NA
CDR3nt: TGTGCCAGCGGCCCTCGTGTCTGGGGGGCTTCTAGCAATCAGCCCCAGCATTTT
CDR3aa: CASGPRVWGASSNQPQHF

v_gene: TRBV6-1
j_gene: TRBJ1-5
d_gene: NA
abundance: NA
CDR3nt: TGTGCCAGCAGTGAATCCGGGCCCAATCAGCCCCAGCATTTT
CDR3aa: CASSESGPNQPQHF

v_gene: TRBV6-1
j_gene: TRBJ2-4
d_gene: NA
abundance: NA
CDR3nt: TGTGCCAGCAGTGAATATGCAGGGTCCCCCGTTCAGTACTTC
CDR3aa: CASSEYAGSPVQYF

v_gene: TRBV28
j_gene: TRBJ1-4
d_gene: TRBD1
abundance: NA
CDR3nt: TGTGCCAGCATTCGGCAGGGGGCCGCGAATGAAAAACTGTTTTTT
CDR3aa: CASIRQGAANEKLFF

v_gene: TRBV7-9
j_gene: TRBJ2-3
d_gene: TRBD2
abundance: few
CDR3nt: TGTGCCAGCAGCCCATTAGCGGGAGGGTACACCGCAGATACGCAGTATTTT
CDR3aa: CASSPLAGGYTADTQYF

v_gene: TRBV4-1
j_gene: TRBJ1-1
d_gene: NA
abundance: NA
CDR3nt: TGCGCCAGCAGCCAAGTCGGCAGGGGCGGCACTGAAGCTTTCTTT
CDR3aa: CASSQVGRGGTEAFF

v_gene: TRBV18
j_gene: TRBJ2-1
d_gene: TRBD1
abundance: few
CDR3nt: TGTGCCAGCTCAACACGGACAGGATTCTCCTACAATGAGCAGTTCTTC
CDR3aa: CASSTRTGFSYNEQFF

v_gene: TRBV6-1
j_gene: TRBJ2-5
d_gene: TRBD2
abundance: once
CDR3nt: TGTGCCAGCAGGGGGGGGAGGGATTCTAGTGGCGATGAGCAGTACTTC
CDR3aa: CASRGGRDSSGDEQYF